This T cell receptor beta chain was identified during a study of shared T cell receptors in the human thymus (dated by TCRdb to the early 2020s). With respect to the entire study: The study investigated the way shared, self-reactive T-cell receptor alpha chains are produced in the human thymus.

The V end loses 8 bases and the J end loses 0 bases, and a stretch of 14 bases separates them. Including the terminal cysteine and phenylalanine, the CDR3 comprises 15 residues. This entry keeps only the CDR3 DNA: 45 bases, framed from base 1. The germline V gene gives CDR1 as KGHSH and CDR2 as LQKENI. The receptor library was made with the immunoSEQ multiplex PCR assay. Held by TCRdb, this immuneACCESS table contains in-frame sequences only and omits some clones. Under half of the omission traces to an unresolved V gene where checked; the cause of the rest is unknown. The sample table contains under 850,000 clones; only one count was recorded for around 89% of them. The ten largest account for 0.0095% to 0.013% of the sample. Regarding this clone: It has no known antigen specificity. One base away there is no much larger clone; base qualities are not given.

These data were likewise used in another study, on human thymus T cells. The second study reports: Immunologically healthy infants undergoing open corrective cardiac surgery for congenital heart defects in Finland were used as donors. Thymus tissue was obtained as surgical resects removed during corrective cardiac surgery. V and J gene segment usage appeared biased in both thymic and peripheral blood repertoires. Highly overlapping thymic TCR repertoires among unrelated individuals were reported in the related research. TCR alpha and beta repertoires from fewer than ten infant thymus samples and a few related peripheral blood samples were characterized in the study. The cohort included several male and a couple of female infants, with donor ages spanning 7 to 244 days. Thymocytes were freed from the tissue by mechanical means and kept at -70 degrees C as pellets of roughly 9-30 million cells. Genomic DNA was extracted from frozen cell pellets with a QIAsymphony instrument. The immunoSEQ multiplex PCR assay was used to amplify the TCRB and TCRAD loci from a standardized amount of quality-controlled genomic DNA. Amplicons spanned the V(D)J region at a length sufficient to cover the CDR3 and identify V and J genes. Through the commercial immunoSEQ service, the amplicons were sequenced on an Illumina platform. Primer bias and sequencing errors were corrected as previously described, and TCRAD and TCRB definitions were based on the IMGT database. Analysis of the repertoires was done with immunoSEQ Analyzer 3.0 and VDJTools and included basic statistics, V/J segment usage, diversity estimates, rarefaction and pairwise overlap. Diversity was estimated using the Chao1, ChaoE, Efron-Thisted, Shannon and inverse Simpson indices, and was also estimated on datasets down-sampled to the size of the smallest sample. Repertoire overlap used strict matching of CDR3 nucleotide sequence, V gene and J gene, with Jaccard-based multidimensional scaling clustering. On average, thymus samples gave 750,000 to 1,000,000 unique TCRB clonotypes, whereas blood samples gave about 84,000.

The sequence is built from TRBV18 and TRBJ2-1, and the D gene may be TRBD1, 6 bases matching. The receptor was isolated from a boy less than two years old with a congenital heart defect. Donor details come from another sample of the same person, matched by shared clones. The sequenced material came from thymocytes. The CDR3 loop reads CASRVGASSYNEQFF. The DNA sequence is as follows: TGTGCCAGCCGGGTGGGGGCGAGCTCCTACAATGAGCAGTTCTTC.